Below, one T cell receptor (beta chain) is given with its context. Its antigen is unknown. The read is 3 residues too short to cover the CDR3 end, so that end is filled in from the germline J gene. This specimen comes from a study of T cells in women clearing cervical HPV infection. Notes on the study in general: Cases carried less TRBV6-7 than controls: approximately 0.1% versus 0.16%. Unknown T-cell numbers per sample may underlie the richness differences.

This table comes from immunoSEQ multiplex PCR, and its TCRdb copy is limited to in-frame clones, with some not included. Seen in this sample are 23,000 or so clones; the ten most common clones hold around 24%. The CDR3 contains 14 residues. Germline V gives CDR1 GTSNPN, CDR2 SVGIG (reference sequence). Trimming at V came to 0 bases and at J to 10 bases, leaving 4 bases not matched to a gene. The receptor was derived from a woman aged 18 to 75 with a cervical HPV16 infection that either progressed to CIN3+ or cleared (not recorded which). Sequencing input: blood buffy coat. The rearrangement joins TRBV30 to TRBJ1-4; 11 bases line up with TRBD1. The CDR3 DNA, read in part, is TGTGCCTGGAGTGTGGGACAGGGGGGTGGAAAA. As protein: CAWSVGQGGGK. The complete CDR3 protein is CAWSVGQGGGKLFF.